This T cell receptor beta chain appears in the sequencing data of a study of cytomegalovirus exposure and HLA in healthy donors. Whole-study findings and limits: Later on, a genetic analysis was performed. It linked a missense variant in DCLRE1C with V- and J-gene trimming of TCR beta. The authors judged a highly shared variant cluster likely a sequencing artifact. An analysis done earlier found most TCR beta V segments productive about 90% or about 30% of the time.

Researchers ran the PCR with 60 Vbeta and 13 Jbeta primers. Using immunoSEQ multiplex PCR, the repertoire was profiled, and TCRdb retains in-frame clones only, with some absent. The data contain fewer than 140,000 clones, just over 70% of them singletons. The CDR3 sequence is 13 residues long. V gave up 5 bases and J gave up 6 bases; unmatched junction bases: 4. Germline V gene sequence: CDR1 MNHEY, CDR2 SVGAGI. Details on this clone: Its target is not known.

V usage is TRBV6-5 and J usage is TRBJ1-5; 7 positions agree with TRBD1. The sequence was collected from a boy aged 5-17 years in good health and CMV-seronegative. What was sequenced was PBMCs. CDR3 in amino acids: CASSTDRVQPQHF. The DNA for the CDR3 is TGTGCCAGCAGTACCGACAGGGTTCAGCCCCAGCATTTT.